Below, 10 T cell receptor beta chains from the same sample are listed, as sequenced in a study of T cell responses to AZD1222 COVID-19 vaccine. Profiling relied on immunoSEQ multiplex PCR, and the TCRdb table lists in-frame clones only, not all of them. The table shows approximately 140,000 clones, with approximately 90% occurring only once. This sample comprised peripheral blood, obtained 28 days after the second AZD1222 dose. These receptors came from an adult who received the AZD1222 COVID-19 vaccine.

The chain is built from TRBV2 and TRBJ1-3; D call uncertain. The V end lost 4 bases, the J end lost 0 bases, and 13 bases lay between the germline ends. In germline, CDR1 is SNHLY, CDR2 FYNNEI. The CDR3 is made up of 16 amino acids. The DNA for the CDR3 is TGTGCCAGCAGTGTTATCAGGAAGAGCTCTGGAAACACCATATATTTT. As protein: CASSVIRKSSGNTIYF.

This clone showed up just once. This chain connects TRBV23-1 to TRBJ1-5; D is unclear. TRBV23-1 is marked as an open reading frame, function uncertain. The length of the CDR3 is 14 residues. The ends were cut back, 8 bases at V and 5 bases at J, with 16 bases in the middle. Here the CDR3 DNA reads TGCGCCAGCCCCACGGTGGGGTCGTATCAGCCCCAGCATTTT. Translated, it gives CASPTVGSYQPQHF.

The rearrangement links TRBV23-1 to TRBJ1-1; TRBD1 agrees at 9 bases. TRBV23-1 is reported as an ORF; its role is uncertain. V gave up 6 bases and J gave up 0 bases; unmatched junction bases: 8. This CDR3 is built from 16 residues. CDR3 nucleotides: TGCGCCAGCAGACGGACAGGGGCGCATATGAACACTGAAGCTTTCTTT. This gives the protein CASRRTGAHMNTEAFF.

V is TRBV27 and J is TRBJ1-1; D call uncertain. Trimming took off 6 bases at V and 6 bases at J, with 8 bases between the two ends. CDR3 length equals 11 residues. Germline V gene lookup returns CDR1 MNHEY and CDR2 SMNVEV (reference sequence). CDR3 amino acids: CASRVGAEAFF. CDR3 nucleotides: TGTGCCAGCAGGGTAGGTGCTGAAGCTTTCTTT.

The V call is TRBV25-1, the J call TRBJ1-1; TRBD1 matches 8 bases. Germline V lookup: CDR1 MGHDK, CDR2 SYGVNS. The CDR3 runs 16 residues. The ends lost 1 base at V and 4 bases at J; junction bases unmatched: 8. The CDR3 DNA reads as TGTGCCAGCAGTGAATCCCGGACAGGGAGGTTCACTGAAGCTTTCTTT. Residues: CASSESRTGRFTEAFF.

The chain carries TRBV27 and TRBJ2-1, with 7 bases that match TRBD1. The CDR3 is 15 residues long. Germline V lookup: CDR1 MNHEY, CDR2 SMNVEV (reference sequence). V was clipped by 6 bases and J by 2 bases; unmatched bases: 7. CDR3 region: CASRRAGTAYNEQFF. In DNA, the CDR3 is TGTGCCAGCAGACGAGCCGGGACAGCCTACAATGAGCAGTTCTTC.

This rearrangement joins TRBV5-1 to TRBJ1-2; D might be TRBD1 (6 bases). Germline V CDR1 and CDR2: SGHRS, YFSETQ. The CDR3 totals 12 residues. Trimming removed 4 bases from V and 4 bases from J, with 8 bases in between. The CDR3 region has the DNA TGCGCCAGCAGCGCGGACAGCTATGGCTACACCTTC. It yields the protein CASSADSYGYTF.

The V call is TRBV7-9, the J call TRBJ2-2; TRBD2 matches 11 bases. The V gene end was trimmed by 7 bases and the J gene end by 5 bases; junction bases not matched to a gene: 9. CDR3 length: 16 residues. The germline V gene encodes CDR1 SEHNR and CDR2 FQNEAQ (reference sequence). The CDR3 protein is CASTGLTSGRTGELFF. As DNA, the CDR3 is TGTGCCAGCACCGGCTTAACTAGCGGGAGAACCGGGGAGCTGTTTTTT. The whole variable domain, remainder taken from reference TRBV7-9 and TRBJ2-2, is DTGVSQNPRHKITKRGQNVTFRCDPISEHNRLYWYRQTLGQGPEFLTYFQNEAQLEKSRLLSDRFSAERPKGSFSTLEIQRTEQGDSAMYLCASTGLTSGRTGELFFGEGSRLTVL.

The chain combines TRBV5-1 with TRBJ2-5; tentative D call: TRBD2 (6 bases). Germline V CDR1 and CDR2: SGHRS, YFSETQ. The CDR3 extends over 11 amino acids. The V gene lost 8 bases and the J gene lost 3 bases, with 8 bases spanning the gap. The CDR3 DNA reads as TGCGCCAGTAAGCGGGAAGAGACCCAGTACTTC. This gives the protein CASKREETQYF.

V gene TRBV19 combines with J gene TRBJ2-1, with TRBD2 as a possible D gene (6 bases). The V end lost 2 bases, the J end lost 9 bases, and 20 bases lay between the germline ends. Germline V gene lookup returns CDR1 LNHDA and CDR2 SQIVND (reference sequence). The CDR3 has 16 amino acids. CDR3 loop: CASSIIPPGGFGEQFF. In nucleotides, the CDR3 is TGTGCCAGTAGTATAATCCCCCCCGGGGGTTTCGGTGAGCAGTTCTTC. Based on the CDR3 plus reference TRBV19 and TRBJ2-1, the full variable domain is DGGITQSPKYLFRKEGQNVTLSCEQNLNHDAMYWYRQDPGQGLRLIYYSQIVNDFQKGDIAEGYSVSREKKESFPLTVTSAQKNPTAFYLCASSIIPPGGFGEQFFGPGTRLTVL.